This T cell receptor beta chain was identified in a study of naive and memory T cell subsets. Trimming removed 1 base from V and 5 bases from J, with 12 bases in between. Germline V gives CDR1 DFQATT, CDR2 SNEGSKA (reference sequence). The CDR3 is 13 amino acids. Four PCR rounds used nested alpha and beta constant region primers plus the SP2 primer. TCRdb independently ran MiXCR on the 5' RACE reads; one entry per CDR3 protein. The repertoire holds tens of thousands of distinct CDR3 sequences, with approximately 7.2% as singletons. A UMI-containing oligonucleotide was joined by 3' ligation to the TCR cDNA template. This clonotype was counted at least ten times.

The TCR was taken from a male donor in good health. The rearrangement joins TRBV20-1 to TRBJ2-7, with D possibly being TRBD1 (6 bases). This chain's CDR3 is CSARVQGTNEQYF. CDR3 coding DNA: TGCAGTGCTAGAGTCCAGGGGACCAACGAGCAGTACTTC.